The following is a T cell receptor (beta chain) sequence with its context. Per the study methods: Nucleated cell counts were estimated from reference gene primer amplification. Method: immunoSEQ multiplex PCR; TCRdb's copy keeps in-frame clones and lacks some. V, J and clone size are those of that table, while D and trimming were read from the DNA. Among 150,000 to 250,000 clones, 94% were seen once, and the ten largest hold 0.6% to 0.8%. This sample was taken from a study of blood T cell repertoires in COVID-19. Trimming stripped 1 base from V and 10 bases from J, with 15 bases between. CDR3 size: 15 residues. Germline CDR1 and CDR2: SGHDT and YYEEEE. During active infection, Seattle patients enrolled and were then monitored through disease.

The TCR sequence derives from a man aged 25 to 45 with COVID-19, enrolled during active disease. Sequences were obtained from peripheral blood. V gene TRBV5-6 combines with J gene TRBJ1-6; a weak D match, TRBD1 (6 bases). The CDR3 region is CASSLHRELTSPLHF. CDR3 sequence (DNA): TGTGCCAGCAGCTTGCACAGGGAACTTACATCACCCCTCCACTTT.